The T cell receptor (beta chain) described here comes from a study of blood T cells in healthy people across ages. For the second PCR, which ran for about 7 to 11 cycles, a sample-barcoded 5' primer and a J-beta primer mix were used. Via MiXCR, TCRdb re-called the 5' RACE reads, giving one row per CDR3 protein. Of under 850,000 distinct CDR3 sequences in the sample, roughly 34% are singletons; the top ten hold 13%. This clonotype was counted a few times. At one end the junction does not follow the germline gene, possibly because of a read error. The germline V gene has CDR1 SQVTM and CDR2 ANQGSEA. The CDR3 sequence is 16 residues long.

The receptor was derived from a man younger than 35 in good health. The specimen sequenced was blood. The V call is TRBV29-1, the J call TRBJ1-2, with TRBD1 matching over 11 bases. The CDR3 is CSVEDLGTGGPYGCTF. The DNA for the CDR3 is TGCAGCGTTGAAGATCTGGGGACAGGGGGGCCCTATGGCTGCACCTTC.